Listed below are T cell receptor beta chains from one sample, sequenced in a study of T cell repertoires in cytomegalovirus infection. MiXCR, applied by TCRdb to the reads, yields one record per CDR3 protein. The sample holds 900,000 to 950,000 distinct CDR3 sequences, approximately 33% seen once. These receptors have no identified antigens. This sample comprised cultured CD8+ T cells from PBMCs, obtained from culture after CMV antigen stimulation. These receptors all stem from a human donor in good health (CMV status not recorded). Some clones in this sample may be carry-over from other donors' samples. Both conserved end residues are part of each CDR3. The D gene is left open where the match is weak. A row's size may be missing; if present it is once, few, many or a size class.

j_call d_call clone_size v_call cdr3_aa cdr3_nt
TRBJ2-5 NA NA TRBV6-6 CASARVALQETQYF TGTGCCAGCGCCCGGGTGGCACTCCAAGAGACCCAGTACTTC
TRBJ1-6 NA few TRBV27 CASSPGVGGSPLHF TGTGCCAGCAGCCCCGGGGTAGGGGGTTCACCCCTCCACTTT
TRBJ2-3 TRBD1 few TRBV7-4 CASSPPGGASDTQYF TGTGCCAGCAGCCCCCCAGGGGGAGCTTCAGATACGCAGTATTTT
TRBJ2-2 NA NA TRBV4-2 CASSQGVAESRTEELFF TGTGCCAGCAGCCAAGGTGTTGCGGAGTCGAGGACCGAGGAGCTGTTTTTT
TRBJ2-1 NA few TRBV3-1 CASSLYPGTDGFF TGTGCCAGCAGCCTTTACCCGGGAACTGACGGGTTCTTC
TRBJ2-7 NA few TRBV11-2 CASSLGLDYEQYF TGTGCCAGCAGCTTAGGGTTAGACTACGAGCAGTACTTC
TRBJ1-4 TRBD1 NA TRBV7-9 CASSVPGQGRKLFF TGTGCCAGCAGCGTACCGGGACAGGGACGAAAACTGTTTTTT
TRBJ1-2 NA once TRBV6-5 CASSYVWAIGGSGYTF TGTGCCAGCAGTTACGTTTGGGCTATTGGGGGTAGTGGCTACACCTTC
TRBJ1-5 NA many TRBV6-5 CASSYYGLNQPQHF TGTGCCAGCAGTTACTACGGGCTCAATCAGCCCCAGCATTTT
TRBJ2-1 NA many TRBV5-4 CASSVRGPEGEQFF TGTGCCAGCAGCGTGCGGGGGCCGGAGGGTGAGCAGTTCTTC
TRBJ1-3 NA NA TRBV10-3 CAISEYWTTSSGNTIYF TGTGCCATCAGTGAGTACTGGACCACGAGCTCTGGAAACACCATATATTTT
TRBJ2-1 TRBD1 NA TRBV7-9 CASSLARDRAHEQFF TGTGCCAGCAGCTTAGCCCGGGACAGGGCCCATGAGCAGTTCTTC
TRBJ2-5 TRBD1 few TRBV6-5 CASSVDRGSGETQYF TGTGCCAGCAGTGTAGACAGGGGCTCGGGGGAGACCCAGTACTTC
TRBJ2-1 TRBD2 NA TRBV27 CASSILPSGGADNEQFF TGTGCCAGCAGTATCCTCCCTAGCGGGGGGGCAGACAATGAGCAGTTCTTC
TRBJ2-5 TRBD2 few TRBV6-2/TRBV6-3 CASSSAGGTGETQYF TGTGCCAGCAGTTCCGCGGGGGGTACTGGGGAGACCCAGTACTTC
TRBJ1-1 TRBD1 few TRBV7-2 CASSLGQGRVTEAFF TGTGCCAGCAGCTTAGGACAGGGAAGGGTCACTGAAGCTTTCTTT
TRBJ2-2 NA few TRBV12-3/TRBV12-4 CASSNRAGTGELFF TGTGCCAGCAGCAACAGGGCGGGAACCGGGGAGCTGTTTTTT
TRBJ2-3 NA NA TRBV9 CASSGLGLWFDTQYF TGTGCCAGCAGCGGCCTTGGGCTGTGGTTTGATACGCAGTATTTT
TRBJ2-7 TRBD1 NA TRBV7-9 CASSTKDRGSPYEQYF TGTGCCAGCAGCACGAAGGACAGGGGATCCCCCTACGAGCAGTACTTC
TRBJ2-5 NA few TRBV4-3 CASSQDWRTSYGETQYF TGCGCCAGCAGCCAAGATTGGAGGACTTCGTATGGGGAGACCCAGTACTTC
TRBJ1-1 NA NA TRBV10-3 CAISEDSRVANTEAFF TGTGCCATCAGTGAGGATAGCAGGGTGGCGAACACTGAAGCTTTCTTT
TRBJ1-6 TRBD1 few TRBV19 CASSAEGDRAYSPLHF TGTGCCAGTAGTGCCGAGGGGGACAGGGCTTATTCACCCCTCCACTTT
TRBJ1-2 NA many TRBV7-2 CASSLAGYAYGYTF TGTGCCAGCAGCTTAGCAGGGTACGCCTATGGCTACACCTTC
TRBJ2-3 NA NA TRBV6-5 CASSNHEGDTQYF TGTGCCAGCAGTAACCACGAGGGAGATACGCAGTATTTT
TRBJ2-2 TRBD1 NA TRBV5-1 CASSPGQGAVTGELFF TGCGCCAGCAGCCCGGGACAGGGGGCGGTAACCGGGGAGCTGTTTTTT
TRBJ1-2 NA NA TRBV6-8 CASSYEGNHGYTF TGTGCCAGCAGTTACGAGGGTAATCATGGCTACACCTTC
TRBJ2-7 NA few TRBV12-3/TRBV12-4 CASSLTDYSYEQYF TGTGCCAGCAGTTTAACGGACTACTCCTACGAGCAGTACTTC
TRBJ2-7 NA few TRBV19 CASSIPGVLGEPSPYEQYF TGTGCCAGTAGTATTCCGGGAGTACTCGGGGAACCCAGTCCCTACGAGCAGTACTTC
TRBJ2-2 TRBD2 NA TRBV25-1 CASSLPGLVPGELFF TGTGCCAGCAGTCTTCCGGGACTAGTCCCCGGGGAGCTGTTTTTT
TRBJ2-1 TRBD2 few TRBV27 CASRWGGSYNEQFF TGTGCCAGCAGGTGGGGGGGCTCCTACAATGAGCAGTTCTTC
TRBJ2-7 NA few TRBV4-1 CASSPTSYPYEQYF TGCGCCAGCAGCCCGACATCGTACCCCTACGAGCAGTACTTC
TRBJ2-1 NA many TRBV7-6 CASSLGTEQFF TGTGCCAGCAGCTTGGGGACAGAGCAGTTCTTC
TRBJ2-7 NA NA TRBV19 CVSSMGYGSYEQYF TGTGTCAGTAGTATGGGGTACGGATCCTACGAGCAGTACTTC
TRBJ2-2 NA few TRBV27 CASSSQDWQVRRLAGELFF TGTGCCAGCAGTTCGCAAGATTGGCAGGTCCGAAGGTTAGCCGGGGAGCTGTTTTTT
TRBJ1-6 NA NA TRBV2 CASSESRMFNSPLHF TGTGCCAGCAGTGAAAGTAGGATGTTCAATTCACCCCTCCACTTT
TRBJ1-6 NA NA TRBV6-5 CASSYGSGSVDSPLHF TGTGCCAGCAGTTACGGATCCGGGTCCGTGGATTCACCCCTCCACTTT
TRBJ2-7 TRBD1 few TRBV7-9 CASSLVGQGPHEQYF TGTGCCAGCAGCTTAGTTGGACAGGGGCCCCACGAGCAGTACTTC
TRBJ1-2 TRBD1 few TRBV6-2/TRBV6-3 CASSYDRDRDYYGYTF TGTGCCAGCAGTTACGATCGGGACAGGGATTACTATGGCTACACCTTC
TRBJ1-1 TRBD1 NA TRBV7-9 CASSNPGQGPPGTEAFF TGTGCCAGCAGCAATCCGGGACAGGGGCCCCCCGGGACTGAAGCTTTCTTT
TRBJ2-2 NA once TRBV7-2 CASSLIGRPPNTGGLFF TGTGCCAGCAGCTTAATTGGACGACCACCGAACACCGGGGGGCTGTTTTTT